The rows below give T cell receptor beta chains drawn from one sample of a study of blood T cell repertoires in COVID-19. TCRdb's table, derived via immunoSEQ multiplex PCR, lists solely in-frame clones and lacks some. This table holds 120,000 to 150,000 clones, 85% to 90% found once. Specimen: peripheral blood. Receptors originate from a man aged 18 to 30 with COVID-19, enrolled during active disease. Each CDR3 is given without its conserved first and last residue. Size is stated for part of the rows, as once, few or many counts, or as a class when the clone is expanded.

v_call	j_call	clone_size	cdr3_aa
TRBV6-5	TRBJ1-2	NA	ASSRTGGSGYT
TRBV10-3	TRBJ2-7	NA	AIRFQDRGEQY
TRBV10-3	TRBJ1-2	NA	AISEDRGQVYGYT
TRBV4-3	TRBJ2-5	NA	ASSQDFGTSGIQETQY
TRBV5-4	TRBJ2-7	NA	ASSLVGDRPYEQY
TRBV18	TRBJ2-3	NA	ASSGGGTDTQY
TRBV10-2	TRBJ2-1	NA	ASRPGQDYNEQF
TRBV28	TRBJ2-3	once	ASSLFGQGFDTQY
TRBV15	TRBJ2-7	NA	ATRPTRIGEQY
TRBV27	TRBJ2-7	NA	ASSFRGGLARSSYEQY
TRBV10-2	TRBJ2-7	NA	ASSGGRSYEQY
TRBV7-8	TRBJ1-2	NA	ASSFLTGVNYGYT
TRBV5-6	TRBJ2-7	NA	ASSSIASHEQY
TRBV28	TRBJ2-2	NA	ASTPRGSFRTGELF
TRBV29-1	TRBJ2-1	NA	SVNLGEGVNEQF
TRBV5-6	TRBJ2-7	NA	ASSPGRGHEQY
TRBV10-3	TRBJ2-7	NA	ATLASGSYEQY
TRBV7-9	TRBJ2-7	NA	ASSFQTGLHEQY
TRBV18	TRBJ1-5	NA	ASSPERWQPQH
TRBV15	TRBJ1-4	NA	ATKQTGATNEKLL
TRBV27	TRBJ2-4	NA	ASSLSSGGGENIQY
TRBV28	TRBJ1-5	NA	ASSLSPGQVGYNQPQH
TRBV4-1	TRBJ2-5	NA	ASSQDTVTTGGETQY
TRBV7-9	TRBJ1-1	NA	ASSLGATRGTF
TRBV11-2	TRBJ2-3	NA	ASSAGADTQY
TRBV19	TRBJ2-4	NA	ASSVTGGKNIQY
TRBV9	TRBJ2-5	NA	ASSGQGRKTQY
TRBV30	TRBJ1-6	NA	AWRGQVLRDNSPLH
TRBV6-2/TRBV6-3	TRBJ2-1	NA	ASSYGRGSYNEQF
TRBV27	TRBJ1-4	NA	ASSSPLGQGSRKLF
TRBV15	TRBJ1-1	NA	ATSRDQGVGTEAF
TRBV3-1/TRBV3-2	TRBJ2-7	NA	ASSQLRQGAIYEQY
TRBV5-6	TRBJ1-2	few	ASSFGQGAVGYT
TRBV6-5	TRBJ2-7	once	ASSYSKSREQY
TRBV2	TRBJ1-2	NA	ASSDTGSRGYT
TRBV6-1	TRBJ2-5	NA	ASSEGGLAWETQY
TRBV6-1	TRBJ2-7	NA	ASSEAFITYEQY
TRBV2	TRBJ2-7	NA	ASSEGREGGEQY
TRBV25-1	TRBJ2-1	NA	ASSELETSGYNEQF
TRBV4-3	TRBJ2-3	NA	ASSPGLTDTQY
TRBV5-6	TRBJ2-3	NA	ASSYPTGTDTQY
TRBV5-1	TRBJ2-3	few	ASSLVATSTDTQY
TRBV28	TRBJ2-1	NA	ASSLGLAGGPKMVDEQF
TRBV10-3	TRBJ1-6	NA	AISDGDRGYNSPLH
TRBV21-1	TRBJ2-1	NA	ASSRQGPSLAGCYSYNEQF
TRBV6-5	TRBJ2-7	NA	ASSWDSSSYEQY
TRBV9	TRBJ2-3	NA	ASSGHQTSGYSDTQY
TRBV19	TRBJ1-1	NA	ASSKAGNRAEAF
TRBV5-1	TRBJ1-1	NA	ASSLEGDRGWGTEAF
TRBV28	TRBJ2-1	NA	ASSSIYSSMEQF
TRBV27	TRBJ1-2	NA	ASSSAGTDYGYT
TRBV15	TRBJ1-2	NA	ATSREGRYT
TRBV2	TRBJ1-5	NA	ASSTSGIHQPQH
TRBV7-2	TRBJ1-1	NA	ASSLTVEAF
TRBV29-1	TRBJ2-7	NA	SVALDTESQY
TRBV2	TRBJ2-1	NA	ASSPGQGYNEQF
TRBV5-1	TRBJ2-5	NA	ASSEGAAQY
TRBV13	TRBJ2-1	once	ASTYSGSLRDEQF
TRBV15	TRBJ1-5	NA	ATSLSRQGLQPQH